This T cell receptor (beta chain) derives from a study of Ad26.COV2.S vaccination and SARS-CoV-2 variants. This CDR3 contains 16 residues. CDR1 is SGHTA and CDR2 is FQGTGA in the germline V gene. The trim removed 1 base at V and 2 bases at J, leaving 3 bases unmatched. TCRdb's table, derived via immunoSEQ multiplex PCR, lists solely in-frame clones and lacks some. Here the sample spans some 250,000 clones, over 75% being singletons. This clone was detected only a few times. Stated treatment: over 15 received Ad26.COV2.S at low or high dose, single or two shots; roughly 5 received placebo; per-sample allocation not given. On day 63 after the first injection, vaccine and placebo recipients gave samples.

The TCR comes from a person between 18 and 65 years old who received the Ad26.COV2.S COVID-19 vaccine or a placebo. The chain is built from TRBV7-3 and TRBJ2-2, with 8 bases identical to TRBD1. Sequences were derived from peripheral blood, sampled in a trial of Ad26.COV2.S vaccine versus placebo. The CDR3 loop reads CASSLSAGGNTGELFF. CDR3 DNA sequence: TGTGCCAGCAGCTTAAGTGCAGGGGGCAACACCGGGGAGCTGTTTTTT.